A selection of T cell receptor beta chains follows, all from one sample in a study of monozygotic twins with inflammatory bowel disease. TCRdb re-called the 5' RACE reads and shows each CDR3 protein once, DNA omitted. The sample totals around 410,000 distinct CDR3 sequences. Sequenced: blood. These receptor sequences come from a human donor with ulcerative colitis or Crohn's disease, or a healthy co-twin of an affected twin (not recorded which). The CDR3 runs from the conserved cysteine through the conserved F or W.

TRBV18	TRBJ2-3	CASSPWGDSRTDTQYF
TRBV7-6	TRBJ2-7	CASSRTGAAYEQYF
TRBV6-1	TRBJ1-4	CASSPHDRTNEKLFF
TRBV4-3	TRBJ1-1	CASSQESGSTEAFF
TRBV7-2	TRBJ2-5	CASSSTSAQETQYF
TRBV5-1	TRBJ2-3	CASSQGTSGYQDTQYF
TRBV5-1	TRBJ2-7	CASSLQIKDEQYF
TRBV3-1	TRBJ1-2	CASSPVEGTDGYTF
TRBV20-1	TRBJ2-2	CSATGTRSTGELFF
TRBV10-1	TRBJ2-4	CASSESRGIQYF
TRBV5-4	TRBJ2-1	CASSLDPGTSGRREQFF
TRBV10-3	TRBJ2-2	CATRDRGTTGELFF
TRBV11-2	TRBJ2-4	CASSLNLQGLGAKNIQYF
TRBV20-1	TRBJ2-6	CSARDRIRSGANVLTF
TRBV5-6	TRBJ2-5	CASSLGGQGQETQYF
TRBV6-2/TRBV6-3	TRBJ1-2	CASSPHFDWTGFNGYTF
TRBV14	TRBJ2-1	CASSQSPDNGGALVEQFF
TRBV29-1	TRBJ1-4	CSAYSNEKLFF
TRBV9	TRBJ2-7	CASSVADRFGEQYF
TRBV7-9	TRBJ2-7	CASSTRQGVDEQYF
TRBV20-1	TRBJ2-5	CSARLWTVYQETQYF
TRBV9	TRBJ2-1	CASSSGQGGSYNEQFF
TRBV23-1	TRBJ2-7	CASSQSGLAGAPREQYF
TRBV4-1	TRBJ2-3	CASSQEPRTSTDTQYF
TRBV12-3/TRBV12-4	TRBJ2-7	CASSLRPWGSYEQYF
TRBV7-9	TRBJ2-5	CASSLIGRQETQYF
TRBV7-6	TRBJ2-7	CASSLAGADSAYEQYF
TRBV7-2	TRBJ2-5	CASSLNSGRETQYF
TRBV24-1	TRBJ2-4	CATSDLTLAKNIQYF
TRBV30	TRBJ1-5	CAWSEGTSNQPQHF
TRBV6-5	TRBJ1-3	CASRPASGNTIYF
TRBV20-1	TRBJ2-4	CSARDRGGRNIQYF
TRBV2	TRBJ2-2	CASSDGSGRAGELFF
TRBV18	TRBJ2-2	CASSLRTSGVTGELFF
TRBV5-1	TRBJ2-7	CASSTRPSGRRDEQYF
TRBV7-9	TRBJ2-1	CASSLGGRGQFF
TRBV23-1	TRBJ2-7	CASNRTGRWLAYEQYF
TRBV2	TRBJ1-1	CASKRFLDTEAFF
TRBV20-1	TRBJ1-5	CSARDLGARNQPQHF
TRBV18	TRBJ2-7	CASSPDGRGEQYF
TRBV19	TRBJ1-5	CASSIAGAHQPQHF
TRBV3-1	TRBJ2-7	CASSQEGFYEQYF
TRBV20-1	TRBJ1-6	CSARVNRVDSPLHF
TRBV10-3	TRBJ1-1	CAISGTKQGATEAFF
TRBV5-1	TRBJ2-7	CASSLTGTAIYEQYF
TRBV20-1	TRBJ2-3	CSAKDTKSDTQYF
TRBV15	TRBJ2-6	CATSRNLGGANVLTF
TRBV28	TRBJ2-5	CASSRQGSETQYF
TRBV7-2	TRBJ2-7	CASSLSVSLSRYEQYF
TRBV4-1	TRBJ2-7	CASSQDDGGYEQYF
TRBV4-2	TRBJ2-6	CASSSRDGAGANVLTF
TRBV12-3/TRBV12-4	TRBJ1-5	CAIRSGRQGNKQPQHF